Included here is one T cell receptor beta chain sequence, with context. Its antigen is not identified. These data come from a study of response to subunit inactivated influenza vaccine. Findings of the study overall: That few new T cells are recruited by each seasonal influenza vaccination was the authors' suggestion.

The CDR3 totals 15 residues. The V gene lost 7 bases and the J gene lost 0 bases, with 10 bases spanning the gap. MiXCR, run by TCRdb on the RT-PCR reads, gives a single entry per CDR3 protein. This table has about 700,000 distinct CDR3 sequences, 11% to 15% appearing once. The clonotype was recovered from a man between 45 and 60 years old who received an inactivated influenza vaccine. The specimen comprised PBMCs from blood, sampled around 15 days before vaccination. This rearrangement joins TRBV12-3 or TRBV12-4 to TRBJ2-6, with D perhaps matching TRBD1 (6 bases). CDR3 residues: CASTPDSSGANVLTF. CDR3 bases: TGTGCCAGCACCCCGGACAGCTCTGGGGCCAACGTCCTGACTTTC.